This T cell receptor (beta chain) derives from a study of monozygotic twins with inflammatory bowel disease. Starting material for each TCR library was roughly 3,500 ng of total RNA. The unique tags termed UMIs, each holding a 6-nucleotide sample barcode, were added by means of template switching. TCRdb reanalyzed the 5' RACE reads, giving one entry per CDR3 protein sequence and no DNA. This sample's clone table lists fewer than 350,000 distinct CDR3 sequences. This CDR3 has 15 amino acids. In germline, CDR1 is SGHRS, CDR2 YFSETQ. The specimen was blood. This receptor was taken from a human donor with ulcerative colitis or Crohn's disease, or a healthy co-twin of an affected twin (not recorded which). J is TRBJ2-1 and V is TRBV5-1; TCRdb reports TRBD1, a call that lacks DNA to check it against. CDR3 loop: CASSFEGDNYNEQFF.